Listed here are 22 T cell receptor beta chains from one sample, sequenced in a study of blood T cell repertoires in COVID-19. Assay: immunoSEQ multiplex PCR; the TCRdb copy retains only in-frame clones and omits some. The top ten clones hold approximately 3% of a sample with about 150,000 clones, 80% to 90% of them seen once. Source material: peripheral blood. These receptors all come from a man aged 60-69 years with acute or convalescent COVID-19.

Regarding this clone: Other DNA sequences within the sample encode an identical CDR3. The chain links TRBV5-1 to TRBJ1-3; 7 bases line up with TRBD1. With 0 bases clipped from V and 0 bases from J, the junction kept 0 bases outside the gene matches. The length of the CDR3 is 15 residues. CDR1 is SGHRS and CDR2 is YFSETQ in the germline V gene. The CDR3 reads CASSLGTGSGNTIYF. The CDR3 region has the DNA TGCGCCAGCAGCTTGGGGACAGGCTCTGGAAACACCATATATTTT. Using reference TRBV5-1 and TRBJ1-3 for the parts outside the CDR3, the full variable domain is KAGVTQTPRYLIKTRGQQVTLSCSPISGHRSVSWYQQTPGQGLQFLFEYFSETQRNKGNFPGRFSGRQFSNSRSEMNVSTLELGDSALYLCASSLGTGSGNTIYFGEGSWLTVV.

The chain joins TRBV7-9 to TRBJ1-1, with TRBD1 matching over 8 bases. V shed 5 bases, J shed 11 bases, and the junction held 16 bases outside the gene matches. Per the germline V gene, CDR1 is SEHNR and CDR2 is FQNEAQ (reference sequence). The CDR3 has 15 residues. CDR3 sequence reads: CASSLYRGAEQAAFF. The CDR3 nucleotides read TGTGCCAGCAGCCTCTACAGGGGGGCTGAACAGGCGGCTTTCTTT.

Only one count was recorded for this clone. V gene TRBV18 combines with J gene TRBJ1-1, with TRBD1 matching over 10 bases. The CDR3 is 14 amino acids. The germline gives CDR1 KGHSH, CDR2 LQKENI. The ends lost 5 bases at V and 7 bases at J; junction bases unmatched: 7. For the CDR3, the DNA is TGTGCCAGCTCATCCGGGACAGGGGCCAATGAAGCTTTCTTT. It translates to CASSSGTGANEAFF.

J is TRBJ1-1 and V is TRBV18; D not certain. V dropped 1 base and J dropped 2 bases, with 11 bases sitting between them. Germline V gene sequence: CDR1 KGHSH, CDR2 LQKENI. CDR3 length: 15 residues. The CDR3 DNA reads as TGTGCCAGCTCACCACTTGCTGGGCCCAACACTGAAGCTTTCTTT. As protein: CASSPLAGPNTEAFF. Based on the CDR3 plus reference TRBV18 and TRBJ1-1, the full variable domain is NAGVMQNPRHLVRRRGQEARLRCSPMKGHSHVYWYRQLPEEGLKFMVYLQKENIIDESGMPKERFSAEFPKEGPSILRIQQVVRGDSAAYFCASSPLAGPNTEAFFGQGTRLTVV.

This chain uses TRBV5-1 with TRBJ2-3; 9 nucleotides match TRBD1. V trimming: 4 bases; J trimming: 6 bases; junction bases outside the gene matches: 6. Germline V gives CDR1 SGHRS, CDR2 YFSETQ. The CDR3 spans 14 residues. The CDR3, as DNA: TGCGCCAGCAGCCCCGGGACAGGGACTGATACGCAGTATTTT. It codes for CASSPGTGTDTQYF.

CDR3: CASSFRQGAYEQYF. CDR3 sequence (DNA): TGTGCCAGCAGCTTCCGACAGGGGGCCTACGAGCAGTACTTC. This rearrangement joins TRBV7-9 to TRBJ2-7; 9 bases agree with TRBD1. This CDR3 is built from 14 residues. V trimming: 3 bases; J trimming: 2 bases; junction bases outside the gene matches: 2. Looked up from germline, CDR1 is SEHNR and CDR2 is FQNEAQ (reference sequence).

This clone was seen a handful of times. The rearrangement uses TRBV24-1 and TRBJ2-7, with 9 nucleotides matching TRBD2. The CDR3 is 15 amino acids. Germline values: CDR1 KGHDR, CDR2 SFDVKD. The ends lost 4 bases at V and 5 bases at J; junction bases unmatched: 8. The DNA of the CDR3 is TGTGCCACCAGTGACAAAACCGGGACTAGCAACGAGCAGTACTTC. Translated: CATSDKTGTSNEQYF.

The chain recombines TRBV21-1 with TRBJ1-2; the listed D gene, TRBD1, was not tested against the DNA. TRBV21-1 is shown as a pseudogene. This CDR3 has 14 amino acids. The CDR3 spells CASSRRETGYGYTF. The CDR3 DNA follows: TGTGCCAGCAGCCGTCGAGAGACAGGGTATGGCTACACCTTC.

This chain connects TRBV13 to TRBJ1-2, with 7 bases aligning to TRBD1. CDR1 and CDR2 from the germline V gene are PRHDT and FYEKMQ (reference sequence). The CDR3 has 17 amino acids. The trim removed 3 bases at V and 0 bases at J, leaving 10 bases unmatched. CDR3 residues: CASSFLTGTETNYGYTF. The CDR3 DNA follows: TGTGCCAGCAGCTTCCTTACCGGGACAGAGACTAACTATGGCTACACCTTC.

The CDR3 DNA is TGCGCCAGCAGCTTGGCCAGGCAGGGGGCCGACGAGCAGTACTTC. This translates into CASSLARQGADEQYF. The chain has TRBV5-1 and TRBJ2-7, with 8 positions matching TRBD1. The CDR3 has 15 residues. The germline CDR1 and CDR2 sequences are SGHRS and YFSETQ. The V and J ends lost 0 bases and 5 bases, in that order; junction bases with no gene match: 7.

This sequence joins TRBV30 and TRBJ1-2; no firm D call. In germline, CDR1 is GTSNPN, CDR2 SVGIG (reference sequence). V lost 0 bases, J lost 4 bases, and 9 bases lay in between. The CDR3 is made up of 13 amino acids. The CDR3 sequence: CAWSVLRGYGYTF. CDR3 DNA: TGTGCCTGGAGTGTACTAAGAGGCTATGGCTACACCTTC.

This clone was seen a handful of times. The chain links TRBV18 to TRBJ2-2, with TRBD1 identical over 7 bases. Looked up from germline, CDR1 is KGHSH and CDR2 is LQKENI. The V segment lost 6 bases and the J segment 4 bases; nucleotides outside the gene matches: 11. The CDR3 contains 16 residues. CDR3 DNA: TGTGCCAGCTCGCAAAAGAGACAGGGATCCACCGGGGAGCTGTTTTTT. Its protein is CASSQKRQGSTGELFF.

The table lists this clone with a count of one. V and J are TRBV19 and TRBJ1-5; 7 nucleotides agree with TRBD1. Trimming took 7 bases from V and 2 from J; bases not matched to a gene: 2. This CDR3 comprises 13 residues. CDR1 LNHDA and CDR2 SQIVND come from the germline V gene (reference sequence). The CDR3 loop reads CASNRGGNQPQHF. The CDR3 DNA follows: TGTGCCAGTAACAGGGGCGGCAATCAGCCCCAGCATTTT.

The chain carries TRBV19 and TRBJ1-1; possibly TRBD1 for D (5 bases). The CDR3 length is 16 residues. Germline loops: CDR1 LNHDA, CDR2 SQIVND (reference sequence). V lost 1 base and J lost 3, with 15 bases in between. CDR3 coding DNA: TGTGCCAGTAGTATAGGCAGTACTTCAGGGTACACTGAAGCTTTCTTT. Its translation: CASSIGSTSGYTEAFF.

The CDR3 is CASSQGTQSSNQPQHF. The CDR3 region has the DNA TGCGCCAGCAGCCAAGGAACACAATCCAGCAATCAGCCCCAGCATTTT. The rearrangement joins TRBV4-1 to TRBJ1-5; D remains ambiguous. Trimming left V 1 base short and J 1 base short, with 11 bases between. The CDR3 is made up of 16 amino acids. Germline values: CDR1 MGHRA, CDR2 YSYEKL.

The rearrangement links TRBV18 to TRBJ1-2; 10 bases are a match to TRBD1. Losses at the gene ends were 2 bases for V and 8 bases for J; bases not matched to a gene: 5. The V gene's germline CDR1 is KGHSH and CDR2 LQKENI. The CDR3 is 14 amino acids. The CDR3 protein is CASSPSGTGAGYTF. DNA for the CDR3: TGTGCCAGCTCACCAAGTGGGACAGGGGCCGGCTACACCTTC.

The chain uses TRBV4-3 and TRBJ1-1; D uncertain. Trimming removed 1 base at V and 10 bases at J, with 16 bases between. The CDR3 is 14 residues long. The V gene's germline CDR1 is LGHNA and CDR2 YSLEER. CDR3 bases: TGCGCCAGCAGCCAAGGGATACAGAGAGAGGGAGCTTTCTTT. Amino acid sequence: CASSQGIQREGAFF.

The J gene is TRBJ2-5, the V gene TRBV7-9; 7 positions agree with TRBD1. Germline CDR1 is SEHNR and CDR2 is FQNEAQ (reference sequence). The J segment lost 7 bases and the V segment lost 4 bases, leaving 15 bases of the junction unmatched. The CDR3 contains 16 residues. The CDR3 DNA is TGTGCCAGCAGCTCGGGATACCAGGGGGTAGAAGGGACCCAGTACTTC. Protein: CASSSGYQGVEGTQYF.

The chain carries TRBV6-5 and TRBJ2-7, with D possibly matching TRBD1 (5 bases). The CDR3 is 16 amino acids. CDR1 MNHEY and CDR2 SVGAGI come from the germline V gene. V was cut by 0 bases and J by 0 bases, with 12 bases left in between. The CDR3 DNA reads TGTGCCAGCAGTTACTCGGCGGCAGGGTACTCCTACGAGCAGTACTTC. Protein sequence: CASSYSAAGYSYEQYF.

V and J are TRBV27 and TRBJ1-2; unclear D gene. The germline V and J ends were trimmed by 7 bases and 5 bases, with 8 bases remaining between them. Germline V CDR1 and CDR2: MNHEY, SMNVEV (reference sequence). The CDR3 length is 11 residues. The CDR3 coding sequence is TGTGCCAGCACCTCCAGGTATGGCTACACCTTC. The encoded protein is CASTSRYGYTF.

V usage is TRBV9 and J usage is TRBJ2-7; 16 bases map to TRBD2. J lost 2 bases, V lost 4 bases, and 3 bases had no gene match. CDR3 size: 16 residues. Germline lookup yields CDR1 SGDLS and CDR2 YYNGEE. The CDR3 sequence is CASSQGLAGGAYEQYF. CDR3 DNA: TGTGCCAGCAGCCAGGGACTAGCGGGGGGGGCCTACGAGCAGTACTTC.

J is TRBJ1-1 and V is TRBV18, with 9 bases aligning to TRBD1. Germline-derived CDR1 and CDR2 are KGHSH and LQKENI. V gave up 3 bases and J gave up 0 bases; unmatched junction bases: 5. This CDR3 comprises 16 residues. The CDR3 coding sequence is TGTGCCAGCTCACCCACGGGACAGGGTTTGAACACTGAAGCTTTCTTT. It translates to CASSPTGQGLNTEAFF.